This passage covers 25 T cell receptor beta chains from one sample sequenced in a study of blood T cell repertoires in COVID-19. Here immunoSEQ multiplex PCR was the method, and the copy in TCRdb shows in-frame clones only, minus some. The sample lists 130,000 to 150,000 clones; 70% to 90% were seen once. The sequencing sample was made of peripheral blood. All receptors come from a man in his fifties or sixties with active or convalescent COVID-19.

Notes on this clone: Compared with germline, one end of the junction differs, possibly owing to a read error. The V gene is TRBV2, the J gene TRBJ2-5; perhaps TRBD2 as D (5 bases). Germline V CDR1 and CDR2: SNHLY, FYNNEI. The length of the CDR3 is 13 residues. CDR3: CASSPEEQGTQYF. In nucleotides, the CDR3 is TGTGCCAGCAGTCCGGAGGAGCAAGGGACCCAGTACTTC.

V and J are TRBV18 and TRBJ1-5; D gene uncertain. This CDR3 comprises 15 residues. Germline CDR1 reads KGHSH; CDR2 reads LQKENI. V was trimmed by 4 bases and J by 1 base, leaving 11 bases between them. The CDR3 DNA reads TGTGCCAGCTCACTCTTGGGCAGAAGCAATCAGCCCCAGCATTTT. Its protein product is CASSLLGRSNQPQHF.

The rearrangement links TRBV25-1 to TRBJ2-7, with a possible D match to TRBD2 (6 bases). Germline V CDR1 and CDR2: MGHDK, SYGVNS. The CDR3 has 16 amino acids. V lost 3 bases to trimming and J lost 2 bases, with 17 bases between them. The CDR3 spells CASSETRGGDPYEQYF. The CDR3 DNA sequence: TGTGCCAGCAGTGAGACGAGGGGCGGGGATCCCTACGAGCAGTACTTC.

The V gene is TRBV28, the J gene TRBJ2-7; no firm D call. Germline CDR1 and CDR2: MDHEN and SYDVKM. V lost 10 bases to trimming and J lost 1 base, with 14 bases between them. This CDR3 spans 13 amino acids. This CDR3 reads CATLDGNSYEQYF. CDR3 bases: TGTGCCACCCTAGACGGAAATTCCTACGAGCAGTACTTC.

This chain links TRBV5-4 with TRBJ2-5, with 7 bases lining up with TRBD1. The germline CDR1 and CDR2 sequences are SGHNT and YYREEE (reference sequence). V dropped 4 bases and J dropped 3; count of bases not matched to a gene: 12. The CDR3 extends over 16 amino acids. In DNA form, the CDR3 reads TGTGCCAGCAGCCCGACCCCCGGGACAGAGAAAGAGACCCAGTACTTC. This encodes CASSPTPGTEKETQYF.

This clone was seen once. The V and J genes are TRBV28 and TRBJ2-1; D remains unclear. The length of the CDR3 is 14 residues. Germline CDR1 reads MDHEN; CDR2 reads SYDVKM. Trimming shortened V by 11 bases and J by 0 bases, and 14 bases separated the two germline ends. CDR3 region: CAVRSESSYNEQFF. CDR3 nucleotide sequence: TGTGCCGTCCGGAGTGAGAGCTCCTACAATGAGCAGTTCTTC.

In its sample, this clone was seen a few times. The chain uses TRBV28 and TRBJ2-7, with D unresolved. The germline CDR1 and CDR2 sequences are MDHEN and SYDVKM. This CDR3 comprises 12 residues. V was trimmed by 1 base and J by 3 bases, leaving 4 bases between them. Here the CDR3 reads CASSLYSYEQYF. The CDR3 DNA is TGTGCCAGCAGTTTATACAGCTACGAGCAGTACTTC.

The chain links TRBV28 to TRBJ1-1, with D hard to call. Germline lookup yields CDR1 MDHEN and CDR2 SYDVKM. V lost 0 bases and J 3 bases, leaving 17 bases between the germline ends. The CDR3 extends over 17 amino acids. CDR3 region: CASSLWGGFGLDTEAFF. CDR3 nucleotide sequence: TGTGCCAGCAGTTTATGGGGCGGGTTTGGTTTGGACACTGAAGCTTTCTTT.

This clone was detected once. The chain employs TRBV18 and TRBJ1-5, with TRBD1 as a possible D gene (6 bases). With 2 bases removed from V and 2 bases from J, the gap between germline ends came to 7 bases. The CDR3 runs 14 residues. Germline V gene lookup returns CDR1 KGHSH and CDR2 LQKENI. Written as DNA, the CDR3 is TGTGCCAGCTCACCAACAGGGCGCAATCAGCCCCAGCATTTT. Translated, it gives CASSPTGRNQPQHF.

This chain connects TRBV7-9 to TRBJ1-5; 7 nucleotides line up with TRBD1. Germline assignment: CDR1 SEHNR and CDR2 FQNEAQ (reference sequence). V shed 5 bases and J 5 bases; nucleotides not matched to a gene: 9. The CDR3 is 15 amino acids. The CDR3 sequence is CASSPTTGVDQPQHF. In nucleotides, the CDR3 is TGTGCCAGCAGCCCTACCACAGGGGTAGATCAGCCCCAGCATTTT.

This sequence joins TRBV6-2 or TRBV6-3 and TRBJ1-5; TRBD1 aligns across 10 bases. CDR1 and CDR2 from the germline V gene are MNHEY and SVGEGT. V was pared by 6 bases and J by 4 bases, with 3 bases of the junction left unmatched. The CDR3 loop spans 14 amino acids. The CDR3 nucleotides are TGTGCCAGCAGCCGGACAGGGGGTAATCAGCCCCAGCATTTT. Amino acid sequence: CASSRTGGNQPQHF.

Only a few counts were recorded for this clone. The chain links TRBV5-1 to TRBJ2-5; perhaps TRBD2 as D (6 bases). CDR1 is SGHRS and CDR2 is YFSETQ in the germline V gene. V was clipped by 4 bases and J by 7 bases, with 14 bases between them. This CDR3 is built from 13 residues. The CDR3 coding sequence is TGCGCCAGCAGCGCGGGACTCGAGAGGACCCAGTACTTC. It yields the protein CASSAGLERTQYF.

The V call is TRBV6-6, the J call TRBJ1-5; D is undetermined. The CDR3 loop spans 13 amino acids. V lost 6 bases and J 5 bases, leaving 11 bases between the germline ends. CDR1 is MNHNY, CDR2 SVGAGI, per germline (reference sequence). CDR3 sequence reads: CASSPKRDQPQHF. The CDR3 DNA reads TGTGCCAGCAGCCCAAAGCGGGATCAGCCCCAGCATTTT.

This chain joins TRBV6-5 and TRBJ2-3; 7 positions match TRBD1. V shed 7 bases and J 7 bases; nucleotides not matched to a gene: 11. Per germline, CDR1 MNHEY and CDR2 SVGAGI. The CDR3 contains 14 residues. The chain's CDR3 is CASNPRQGIHTQYF. The DNA for the CDR3 is TGTGCCAGCAACCCACGACAGGGTATACATACGCAGTATTTT.

The CDR3 sequence is CAISQHSLNQPQHF. As DNA, the CDR3 is TGTGCCATCAGCCAACACAGCCTCAATCAGCCCCAGCATTTT. J is TRBJ1-5 and V is TRBV10-3; no clear D. The germline V and J ends were trimmed by 6 bases and 3 bases, with 12 bases remaining between them. The germline gives CDR1 ENHRY, CDR2 SYGVKD. CDR3 size: 14 residues.

This clone was seen more than once but under ten times. CDR3 bases: TGTGCCGCCCGGGACAGTTTGAACACTGAAGCTTTCTTT. Translated, it gives CAARDSLNTEAFF. The chain has TRBV18 and TRBJ1-1, with TRBD1 matching over 7 bases. Germline CDR1 KGHSH, CDR2 LQKENI. Trimming at V came to 11 bases and at J to 0 bases, leaving 6 bases not matched to a gene. The CDR3 consists of 13 residues.

Only one count was recorded for this clone. V usage is TRBV15 and J usage is TRBJ1-5, with D possibly being TRBD1 (6 bases). CDR3 length: 16 residues. V was cut by 0 bases and J by 6 bases, with 15 bases left in between. Germline CDR1 reads LNHNV; CDR2 reads YYDKDF (reference sequence). The CDR3 sequence is CATSRDRGGGGQPQHF. In DNA, the CDR3 is TGTGCCACCAGCAGAGATAGGGGGGGCGGGGGTCAGCCCCAGCATTTT.

This clone has more than one count but fewer than ten. The chain employs TRBV7-2 and TRBJ2-1, with 7 bases identical to TRBD2. Unmatched junction bases numbered 2, after V lost 0 bases and J lost 0 bases. Germline V gene lookup returns CDR1 SGHTA and CDR2 FQGNSA. The CDR3 spans 16 residues. The CDR3 protein is CASSLALAASYNEQFF. The CDR3 DNA reads as TGTGCCAGCAGCTTAGCGCTAGCGGCCTCCTACAATGAGCAGTTCTTC.

Here the CDR3 reads CASSDAPRLPQYF. In DNA form, the CDR3 reads TGTGCCAGCAGTGACGCCCCCCGACTGCCCCAGTACTTC. The V gene is TRBV2, the J gene TRBJ2-5; D is undetermined. The CDR3 length is 13 residues. From germline, CDR1 is SNHLY and CDR2 FYNNEI. The V end lost 3 bases, the J end lost 9 bases, and 14 bases lay between the germline ends. The variable domain in full, completed from reference TRBV2 and TRBJ2-5, reads EPEVTQTPSHQVTQMGQEVILRCVPISNHLYFYWYRQILGQKVEFLVSFYNNEISEKSEIFDDQFSVERPDGSNFTLKIRSTKLEDSAMYFCASSDAPRLPQYFGPGTRLLVL.

This chain uses TRBV2 with TRBJ1-2; D uncertain. The CDR3 consists of 15 residues. Trimming pared 6 bases from V and 2 bases from J, leaving 16 bases between. Per the germline V gene, CDR1 is SNHLY and CDR2 is FYNNEI. The CDR3 loop reads CASRGARRGNYGYTF. CDR3 coding DNA: TGTGCCAGCAGGGGCGCCCGGCGAGGGAACTATGGCTACACCTTC.

The chain links TRBV7-3 to TRBJ2-5; perhaps TRBD2 as D (5 bases). The CDR3 is 13 residues long. In germline, CDR1 is SGHTA, CDR2 FQGTGA. Trimming stripped 0 bases from V and 5 bases from J, with 7 bases between. The CDR3 nucleotides read TGTGCCAGCAGCTTAACCAGAGGGGAGACCCAGTACTTC. It translates to CASSLTRGETQYF. The full variable domain, completed using reference TRBV7-3 and TRBJ2-5, is GAGVSQTPSNKVTEKGKYVELRCDPISGHTALYWYRQSLGQGPEFLIYFQGTGAADDSGLPNDRFFAVRPEGSVSTLKIQRTERGDSAVYLCASSLTRGETQYFGPGTRLLVL.

The gene calls are TRBV21-1 and TRBJ2-1; the D segment call TRBD1 is taken from the table without a DNA check. TRBV21-1 is marked as a pseudogene. There are 15 residues in the CDR3. This CDR3 reads CASINRGWSHNEQFF. In DNA, the CDR3 is TGTGCCAGCATCAATAGGGGATGGAGTCACAATGAGCAGTTCTTC.

The chain carries TRBV2 and TRBJ2-3; 8 bases are shared with TRBD2. Per the germline V gene, CDR1 is SNHLY and CDR2 is FYNNEI. CDR3 length equals 15 residues. V lost 7 bases and J lost 1; bases outside the gene matches: 7. CDR3 sequence: CASNPLAVGTDTQYF. The CDR3 DNA reads TGTGCCAGCAACCCACTAGCGGTGGGCACAGATACGCAGTATTTT.

J is TRBJ1-1 and V is TRBV28, with D possibly TRBD1 on 6 matching bases. Germline values: CDR1 MDHEN, CDR2 SYDVKM. V dropped 6 bases and J dropped 4 bases, with 24 bases sitting between them. This CDR3 comprises 17 residues. DNA of the CDR3: TGTGCCAGCAGCCGTCCCGGGACATCCCCGAGGCGCACTGAAGCTTTCTTT. The encoded protein is CASSRPGTSPRRTEAFF.

This chain connects TRBV27 to TRBJ2-4; 14 positions agree with TRBD2. Trimming removed 4 bases from V and 7 bases from J; junction bases left unmatched: 12. This CDR3 region has 18 residues. CDR1 is MNHEY and CDR2 is SMNVEV in the germline V gene (reference sequence). The CDR3 reads CASSSSGTSGSLRNIQYF. The CDR3 DNA reads TGTGCCAGCAGTTCCTCCGGGACTAGCGGGAGCTTGAGGAACATTCAGTACTTC.